These 21 T cell receptor beta chains came from one sample sequenced in a study of cytomegalovirus exposure and HLA in healthy donors. The data were produced by immunoSEQ multiplex PCR, yet TCRdb's version contains in-frame clones alone and is incomplete. The sample holds about 140,000 clones, 85% to 90% seen once. Sequencing input: PBMCs. The receptors stem from a man between 18 and 35 years old in good health and CMV-seronegative.

The rearrangement joins TRBV4-1 to TRBJ2-2, with 11 bases aligning to TRBD1. Trimming took 0 bases from V and 3 from J; bases not matched to a gene: 0. CDR3 length: 16 residues. The germline V gene has CDR1 MGHRA and CDR2 YSYEKL. The CDR3 loop is CASSQEDRGHTGELFF. DNA for the CDR3: TGCGCCAGCAGCCAAGAGGACAGGGGGCACACCGGGGAGCTGTTTTTT.

J is TRBJ1-1 and V is TRBV28; D may be TRBD1 (5 bases). CDR3 length: 14 residues. The germline V and J ends were trimmed by 6 bases and 6 bases, with 17 bases remaining between them. Germline-derived CDR1 and CDR2 are MDHEN and SYDVKM. For the CDR3, the DNA is TGTGCCAGCAGACCGGGTGGGGGGATTGCTGAAGCTTTCTTT. It translates to CASRPGGGIAEAFF.

The V gene is TRBV5-1, the J gene TRBJ2-3; D gene uncertain. Germline V gene lookup returns CDR1 SGHRS and CDR2 YFSETQ. Between the trimmed V and J ends, which lost 4 bases and 6 bases, there was a span of 18 bases. The CDR3 spans 15 residues. The CDR3 DNA reads as TGCGCCAGCAGCCCGAATCCCGCAACCGGGGATACGCAGTATTTT. This encodes CASSPNPATGDTQYF.

This rearrangement joins TRBV5-1 to TRBJ1-2; D remains ambiguous. V lost 3 bases and J 6 bases, leaving 6 bases between the germline ends. In germline, CDR1 is SGHRS, CDR2 YFSETQ. The CDR3 extends over 11 amino acids. The CDR3 DNA reads as TGCGCCAGCAGCTCGCAGAATGGCTACACCTTC. Translating gives CASSSQNGYTF.

J is TRBJ2-5 and V is TRBV6-1, with D possibly TRBD2 on 5 matching bases. V dropped 7 bases and J dropped 5 bases, with 20 bases sitting between them. The CDR3 spans 15 residues. Per germline, CDR1 MNHNS and CDR2 SASEGT. The CDR3 DNA reads as TGTGCCAGCAAAGGAACTGCCGGGGATCTGGAGACCCAGTACTTC. This encodes CASKGTAGDLETQYF.

This chain uses TRBV18 with TRBJ2-7; 8 bases map to TRBD2. The CDR3 extends over 15 amino acids. The V gene's germline CDR1 is KGHSH and CDR2 LQKENI. V shed 3 bases, J shed 2 bases, and the junction held 6 bases outside the gene matches. The CDR3: CASSPSAGGTYEQYF. The DNA of the CDR3 is TGTGCCAGCTCACCGAGCGCGGGAGGAACCTACGAGCAGTACTTC.

The chain is built from TRBV9 and TRBJ2-7; no clear D. This CDR3 region has 15 residues. Germline CDR1 is SGDLS and CDR2 is YYNGEE. The V gene lost 0 bases and the J gene lost 3 bases, with 13 bases spanning the gap. CDR3 sequence: CASSVGSNPNYEQYF. In nucleotides, the CDR3 is TGTGCCAGCAGCGTAGGGTCCAATCCTAACTACGAGCAGTACTTC.

CDR3 loop: CASSLDSRISYEQYF. CDR3 nucleotide sequence: TGTGCCAGCAGCTTGGACAGCAGGATCTCCTACGAGCAGTACTTC. The V and J genes are TRBV2 and TRBJ2-7; maybe TRBD1 (6 bases). V was clipped by 6 bases and J by 0 bases, with 15 bases between them. The CDR3 contains 15 residues. Per the germline V gene, CDR1 is SNHLY and CDR2 is FYNNEI.

This clone was counted only a few times. The rearrangement uses TRBV27 and TRBJ2-7, with 9 bases that match TRBD2. CDR3 length equals 12 residues. V shed 6 bases and J 9 bases; nucleotides not matched to a gene: 6. The germline gives CDR1 MNHEY, CDR2 SMNVEV (reference sequence). In DNA form, the CDR3 reads TGTGCCAGCAGGACTAGCGGCGTTGGGCAGTACTTC. Protein product: CASRTSGVGQYF.

The chain employs TRBV7-8 and TRBJ2-7, with D tentatively TRBD2 (5 bases). The germline V and J ends were trimmed by 5 bases and 7 bases, with 15 bases remaining between them. Germline loops: CDR1 SGHVS, CDR2 FQNEAQ. The CDR3 sequence is 13 residues long. The CDR3 DNA reads TGTGCCAGCAGCCAAAACCGGGGTGCGGAGCAGTACTTC. Translating it yields CASSQNRGAEQYF.

This clone turned up a few times. The rearrangement joins TRBV27 to TRBJ1-2, with 8 bases fitting TRBD1. V was pared by 5 bases and J by 7 bases, with 6 bases of the junction left unmatched. This CDR3 contains 13 residues. The germline V gene has CDR1 MNHEY and CDR2 SMNVEV (reference sequence). The chain's CDR3 is CASSPADRGGYTF. The CDR3 DNA reads TGTGCCAGCAGTCCGGCCGACAGGGGTGGCTACACCTTC.

The V gene is TRBV27, the J gene TRBJ1-4; D is ambiguous. V was pared by 5 bases and J by 8 bases, with 12 bases between. Germline V gene sequence: CDR1 MNHEY, CDR2 SMNVEV (reference sequence). This CDR3 region has 13 residues. The CDR3 loop reads CASSPREAEKLFF. In nucleotides, the CDR3 is TGTGCCAGCAGTCCCCGGGAGGCGGAAAAACTGTTTTTT.

The chain combines TRBV4-2 with TRBJ2-3, with D maybe TRBD2 (6 bases). Per germline, CDR1 LGHNA and CDR2 YNFKEQ. This CDR3 comprises 16 residues. The V and J ends lost 4 bases and 2 bases respectively, with 16 bases between them. CDR3 nucleotide sequence: TGTGCCAGCAGCCGATGGGACTCTACGAACACAGATACGCAGTATTTT. Residues: CASSRWDSTNTDTQYF.

For the CDR3, the DNA is TGTGCCAGCAGCTTAGGGGCACCACTAGCTTGGTTAATCCCCGGGGAGCTGTTTTTT. Its protein is CASSLGAPLAWLIPGELFF. The chain couples TRBV7-6 to TRBJ2-2; possibly TRBD2 for D (6 bases). Germline CDR1 and CDR2: SGHVS and FNYEAQ. The CDR3 is 19 amino acids. V shed 1 base and J shed 6 bases, with 24 bases lying between them.

This clone was counted once. The rearrangement uses TRBV19 and TRBJ2-1, with TRBD1 matching over 7 bases. Trimming took 5 bases from V and 4 from J; bases not matched to a gene: 11. The CDR3 is made up of 16 amino acids. Per germline, CDR1 LNHDA and CDR2 SQIVND (reference sequence). The CDR3 DNA reads TGTGCCAGTAGTTCCACTCGGACAGGCGGGTACAATGAGCAGTTCTTC. This encodes CASSSTRTGGYNEQFF.

The chain couples TRBV9 to TRBJ2-1; weak D call: TRBD2 (6 bases). The germline V gene has CDR1 SGDLS and CDR2 YYNGEE. Trimming pared 4 bases from V and 5 bases from J, leaving 19 bases between. The CDR3 has 16 residues. CDR3 bases: TGTGCCAGCAGCCTTAGATCCGGAGGGAGCAACAATGAGCAGTTCTTC. The encoded protein is CASSLRSGGSNNEQFF.

This chain's CDR3 is CASSQGGPLAGVSTDTQYF. Written as DNA, the CDR3 is TGTGCCAGCAGCCAAGGGGGTCCACTAGCGGGGGTAAGCACAGATACGCAGTATTTT. This chain links TRBV4-2 with TRBJ2-3; TRBD2 agrees at 11 bases. CDR3 length: 19 amino acids. J lost 0 bases, V lost 1 base, and 9 bases had no gene match. Per the germline V gene, CDR1 is LGHNA and CDR2 is YNFKEQ.

This chain joins TRBV9 and TRBJ1-2; no reliable D call. Looked up from germline, CDR1 is SGDLS and CDR2 is YYNGEE. The CDR3 is made up of 14 amino acids. V was clipped by 0 bases and J by 4 bases, with 10 bases between them. The CDR3 here is CASSVEAGFYGYTF. The CDR3 DNA reads as TGTGCCAGCAGCGTAGAAGCGGGTTTCTATGGCTACACCTTC.

The table lists this clone with a count of one. The CDR3: CASSPELGRGSGANVLTF. CDR3 in DNA: TGTGCCAGCAGTCCAGAGTTAGGGCGGGGCTCTGGGGCCAACGTCCTGACTTTC. The chain uses TRBV27 and TRBJ2-6; D perhaps matches TRBD2 (6 bases). CDR1 is MNHEY, CDR2 SMNVEV, per germline (reference sequence). V lost 5 bases, J lost 0 bases, and 17 bases lay in between. The CDR3 is 18 residues long.

This clone was seen a single time. This chain joins TRBV18 and TRBJ2-1, with D unresolved. V shed 4 bases and J shed 6 bases, with 16 bases lying between them. Looked up from germline, CDR1 is KGHSH and CDR2 is LQKENI. The length of the CDR3 is 15 residues. CDR3 sequence reads: CASSLSPIPPNEQFF. The CDR3 DNA sequence: TGTGCCAGCTCACTAAGCCCCATCCCCCCCAATGAGCAGTTCTTC. Using reference TRBV18 and TRBJ2-1 for the parts outside the CDR3, the full variable domain is NAGVMQNPRHLVRRRGQEARLRCSPMKGHSHVYWYRQLPEEGLKFMVYLQKENIIDESGMPKERFSAEFPKEGPSILRIQQVVRGDSAAYFCASSLSPIPPNEQFFGPGTRLTVL.

The CDR3 here is CASSSSQGAPGYTF. The CDR3 region has the DNA TGTGCCAGCAGCTCGTCACAGGGGGCCCCTGGCTACACCTTC. The gene calls are TRBV11-2 and TRBJ1-2; 9 bases agree with TRBD1. Germline CDR1 and CDR2: SGHAT and FQNNGV. J was trimmed by 7 bases and V by 4 bases; bases with no gene match: 7. CDR3 length: 14 amino acids.